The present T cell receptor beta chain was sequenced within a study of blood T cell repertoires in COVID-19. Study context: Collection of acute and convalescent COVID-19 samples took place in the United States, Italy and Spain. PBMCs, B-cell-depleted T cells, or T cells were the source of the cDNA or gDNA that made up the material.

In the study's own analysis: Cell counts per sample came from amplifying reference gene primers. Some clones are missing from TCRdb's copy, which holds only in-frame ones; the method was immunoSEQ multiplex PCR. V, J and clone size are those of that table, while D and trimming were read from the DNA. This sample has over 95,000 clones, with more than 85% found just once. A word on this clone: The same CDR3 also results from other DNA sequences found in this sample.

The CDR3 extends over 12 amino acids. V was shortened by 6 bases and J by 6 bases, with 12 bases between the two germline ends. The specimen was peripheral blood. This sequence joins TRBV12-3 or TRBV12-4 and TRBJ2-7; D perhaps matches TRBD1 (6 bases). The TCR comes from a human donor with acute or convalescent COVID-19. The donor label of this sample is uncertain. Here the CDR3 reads CASRHGTTEQYF. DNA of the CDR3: TGTGCCAGCAGACACGGGACAACCGAGCAGTACTTC.